A selection of T cell receptor beta chains follows, all from one sample in a study of spatial heterogeneity in lung cancer. TCRdb independently ran MiXCR on the 5' RACE reads; one entry per CDR3 protein. This table has approximately 66,000 distinct CDR3 sequences, about 6.6% appearing once. This specimen was PBMCs, taken at surgery. The receptors shown here come from a female donor with early-stage non-small cell lung cancer. Each CDR3 is given with its conserved first and last residue. The order of the fields is D gene, V gene, J gene, clone size, CDR3 protein, CDR3 DNA. A D gene is named only where the DNA matches it firmly. Rows give clone size only sometimes, using once, few, many, or a class for an expanded clone.

>TRBD2|TRBV11-1|TRBJ2-7|many
CASSRGAGGSYEQYF
TGTGCCAGCAGCCGGGGAGCGGGAGGTTCCTACGAGCAGTACTTC
>TRBD1|TRBV2|TRBJ1-5|NA
CASSGTGPYSNQPQHF
TGTGCCAGCAGCGGGACAGGGCCCTATAGCAATCAGCCCCAGCATTTT
>NA|TRBV20-1|TRBJ1-2|many
CSARMQSGHGYTF
TGCAGTGCTAGAATGCAGAGCGGACATGGCTACACCTTC
>TRBD1|TRBV9|TRBJ1-6|many
CASSLTGADSPLHF
TGTGCCAGCAGCCTGACAGGGGCTGATTCACCCCTCCACTTT
>TRBD1|TRBV19|TRBJ2-1|NA
CASGPGTGVSSYNEQFF
TGTGCCAGTGGTCCCGGGACAGGGGTCAGCTCCTACAATGAGCAGTTCTTC
>NA|TRBV12-3/TRBV12-4|TRBJ1-5|NA
CASSLGGGLGQPQHF
TGTGCCAGCAGTTTAGGGGGGGGGCTGGGACAGCCCCAGCATTTT
>NA|TRBV16|TRBJ1-2|NA
CASSQGGEYGYTF
TGTGCCAGCAGCCAAGGGGGGGAGTATGGCTACACCTTC
>NA|TRBV6-6|TRBJ2-3|many
CASSYVTADTQYF
TGTGCCAGCAGTTACGTGACTGCAGATACGCAGTATTTT
>NA|TRBV27|TRBJ2-1|many
CASSLLGDSYNEQFF
TGTGCCAGCAGTTTATTGGGGGACTCCTACAATGAGCAGTTCTTC
>TRBD2|TRBV20-1|TRBJ2-3|NA
CSASGGGADTQYF
TGCAGTGCTAGCGGCGGGGGTGCAGATACGCAGTATTTT
>NA|TRBV10-3|TRBJ2-3|few
CAISGLSSTDTQYF
TGTGCCATCAGTGGACTCTCTAGCACAGATACGCAGTATTTT
>TRBD2|TRBV20-1|TRBJ2-1|few
CSATGLAGEGGGNEQFF
TGCAGTGCTACGGGACTAGCGGGAGAGGGAGGTGGGAATGAGCAGTTCTTC
>NA|TRBV18|TRBJ1-5|many
CASSRDMDQPQHF
TGTGCCAGCTCAAGGGACATGGATCAGCCCCAGCATTTT
>NA|TRBV7-9|TRBJ2-1|few
CASSLAERGGNEQFF
TGTGCCAGCAGCTTAGCAGAACGGGGTGGTAATGAGCAGTTCTTC
>TRBD1|TRBV7-8|TRBJ1-6|few
CANSSIRGTGVSPLHF
TGTGCCAACAGCTCCATTCGTGGGACAGGGGTTTCACCCCTCCACTTT
>NA|TRBV9|TRBJ1-2|many
CASSVAGGTYGYTF
TGTGCCAGCAGCGTAGCAGGCGGTACCTATGGCTACACCTTC
>TRBD2|TRBV7-2|TRBJ2-1|many
CASSPGGGRAPEQFF
TGTGCCAGCAGCCCCGGGGGCGGGAGGGCCCCTGAGCAGTTCTTC
>TRBD2|TRBV5-1|TRBJ2-1|NA
CASSLGLAGFYNEQFF
TGCGCCAGCAGCTTGGGCCTAGCGGGGTTTTACAATGAGCAGTTCTTC
>NA|TRBV18|TRBJ2-5|many
CASSPPWAPDETQYF
TGTGCCAGCTCACCACCGTGGGCCCCCGACGAGACCCAGTACTTC
>TRBD1|TRBV30|TRBJ1-6|NA
CAWAGSDRDNSPLHF
TGTGCCTGGGCCGGCTCGGACAGGGATAATTCACCCCTCCACTTT
>TRBD1|TRBV7-3|TRBJ2-5|many
CASSPLGQVQETQYF
TGTGCCAGCAGCCCCCTCGGACAGGTCCAAGAGACCCAGTACTTC
>NA|TRBV3-1|TRBJ1-1|NA
CASSPSILGREAFF
TGTGCCAGCAGCCCTAGTATTCTAGGCCGTGAAGCTTTCTTT
>NA|TRBV5-4|TRBJ1-1|NA
CASSLGSRGRNTEAFF
TGTGCCAGCAGCTTAGGATCCAGGGGAAGGAACACTGAAGCTTTCTTT
>TRBD1|TRBV5-1|TRBJ1-6|many
CASSLEGGTVNSPLHF
TGCGCCAGCAGCTTGGAGGGGGGGACAGTCAATTCACCCCTCCACTTT
>TRBD1|TRBV11-3|TRBJ2-7|few
CASSSLGQSSYEQYF
TGTGCCAGCAGCTCCCTGGGACAGAGCTCCTACGAGCAGTACTTC
>TRBD1|TRBV27|TRBJ1-1|many
CASNRQGPNTEAFF
TGTGCCAGCAACCGACAGGGGCCAAACACTGAAGCTTTCTTT
>NA|TRBV3-1|TRBJ1-5|few
CASSQDSAGNQPQHF
TGTGCCAGCAGCCAAGATTCCGCAGGCAATCAGCCCCAGCATTTT
>NA|TRBV5-6|TRBJ1-2|NA
CASSLGSGYTF
TGTGCCAGCAGCTTGGGGTCAGGCTACACCTTC
>NA|TRBV30|TRBJ2-5|many
CASKRGGQETQYF
TGTGCCTCCAAGAGGGGGGGTCAAGAGACCCAGTACTTC